This T cell receptor (beta chain) was recovered during a study of blood T cell repertoires in COVID-19. Study-level background: Samples representing acute and convalescent COVID-19 were sourced from the United States, Italy and Spain. The cDNA or gDNA used as material had been derived from T cells, B-cell-depleted T cells, or PBMCs.

Per the authors' pipeline: By means of reference gene primer amplification, nucleated cell counts were estimated. Some clones are missing from TCRdb's copy, which holds only in-frame ones; the method was immunoSEQ multiplex PCR. D and trimming come from the DNA, and the V and J calls and clone size come from that table. The table has about 260,000 clones, roughly 90% seen once; the top ten hold about 4.1%. CDR3 length equals 18 residues. The V and J ends lost 5 bases and 0 bases, in that order; junction bases with no gene match: 7. The germline V gene has CDR1 SEHNR and CDR2 FQNEAQ (reference sequence).

The source of this sequence is a man in his 60s who had recovered from COVID-19. The V and J genes are TRBV7-9 and TRBJ1-6; the match to TRBD1 covers 10 bases. The specimen sequenced was peripheral blood. Written as DNA, the CDR3 is TGTGCCAGCAGCGGCCGGGACAGGGGCAGCTCCTATAATTCACCCCTCCACTTT. It codes for CASSGRDRGSSYNSPLHF.